The following is a TCR beta chain sequence with its context. CDR3 length equals 17 residues. CDR1 SGDLS and CDR2 YYNGEE come from the germline V gene. V was clipped by 4 bases and J by 5 bases; unmatched bases: 11. The sample comes from a study of OX40 agonist ivuxolimab in advanced cancers. The wider study: All patients had ivuxolimab intravenously every 2 weeks at 0.01 to 10 mg/kg. Patients receiving dose escalation had hepatocellular carcinoma, melanoma, renal cell or head and neck cancer.

Assay used: immunoSEQ multiplex PCR; TCRdb lists only in-frame clones, some missing. The data contain 150,000 to 170,000 clones, 90% to 95% of them singletons. The starting material was CD4+ or CD8+ T cells sorted from blood, obtained in a trial of the OX40 agonist ivuxolimab. The clonotype originates from an adult with an advanced solid tumor such as melanoma, head and neck, liver or kidney cancer. The chain employs TRBV9 and TRBJ2-2, with 10 nucleotides matching TRBD2. The CDR3 is CASSPFSSGSWTGELFF. CDR3 DNA: TGTGCCAGCAGCCCCTTCTCTAGCGGGAGTTGGACCGGGGAGCTGTTTTTT.